The T cell receptor (beta chain) described here comes from a study of CD8 T cells in Susac syndrome. Trimming took off 3 bases at V and 2 bases at J, with 3 bases between the two ends. CDR3 length: 12 residues. Per the germline V gene, CDR1 is SEHNR and CDR2 is FQNEAQ (reference sequence). Reverse transcription of roughly 0.45 to 1 ug RNA was performed with random hexamers. Across 54 Vbeta and 13 Jbeta, immunoSEQ multiplex PCR amplified TCR beta CDR3. TCRdb redid the calling of the immunoSEQ multiplex PCR reads with MiXCR, one entry per CDR3 protein. The sample yields around 200,000 distinct CDR3 sequences, around 95% seen once.

Input material: CD4+ T cells from PBMCs. The clonotype was recovered from a human donor with multiple sclerosis. V gene TRBV7-9 combines with J gene TRBJ2-3, with D uncertain. For the CDR3, the DNA is TGTGCCAGCAGCTTTTACACAGATACGCAGTATTTT. Translated, it gives CASSFYTDTQYF. Based on the CDR3 plus reference TRBV7-9 and TRBJ2-3, the full variable domain is DTGVSQNPRHKITKRGQNVTFRCDPISEHNRLYWYRQTLGQGPEFLTYFQNEAQLEKSRLLSDRFSAERPKGSFSTLEIQRTEQGDSAMYLCASSFYTDTQYFGPGTRLTVL.